This entry is about one T cell receptor beta chain. While infection was still active, Seattle patients were enrolled and then followed longitudinally. Germline-derived CDR1 and CDR2 are SGHNT and YYREEE (reference sequence). The CDR3 consists of 17 residues. Unmatched junction bases numbered 9, after V lost 4 bases and J lost 4 bases. TCRdb's copy holds only in-frame clones and misses some; the assay was immunoSEQ multiplex PCR. The data hold approximately 210,000 clones, with 80% to 85% observed a single time. This entry is derived from a study of blood T cell repertoires in COVID-19. Study-wide background: The United States, Italy and Spain supplied acute and convalescent COVID-19 samples.

The material sequenced was peripheral blood. This chain links TRBV5-4 with TRBJ2-3; 13 nucleotides match TRBD2. The receptor was derived from a woman aged 80 or over with COVID-19, enrolled during active disease. CDR3 residues: CASSLRLAGGGSDTQYF. CDR3 sequence (DNA): TGTGCCAGCAGCCTCCGACTAGCGGGGGGAGGGTCAGATACGCAGTATTTT.